Presented here are 14 T cell receptor beta chains from one specimen sequenced in a study of OX40 agonist ivuxolimab in advanced cancers. Clones were sequenced by immunoSEQ multiplex PCR, and TCRdb holds only the in-frame ones, with some missing. Counted here are approximately 90,000 clones, around nine tenths occurring once; the ten biggest clones make up 0.25% to 0.3%. The specimen comprised CD4+ or CD8+ T cells sorted from blood, sampled in a trial of the OX40 agonist ivuxolimab. These receptors originate from an adult with an advanced solid tumor such as melanoma, head and neck, liver or kidney cancer.

This clone turned up a few times. The chain has TRBV29-1 and TRBJ1-1; D is unclear. This CDR3 region has 12 residues. The V end lost 6 bases, the J end lost 1 base, and 9 bases lay between the germline ends. In germline, CDR1 is SQVTM, CDR2 ANQGSEA. The CDR3: CSVKPQNTEAFF. The CDR3 DNA reads TGCAGCGTGAAACCCCAGAACACTGAAGCTTTCTTT.

The chain links TRBV5-4 to TRBJ2-7; D is possibly TRBD1 (6 bases). Trimming removed 4 bases at V and 1 base at J, with 12 bases between. Looked up from germline, CDR1 is SGHNT and CDR2 is YYREEE (reference sequence). The CDR3 is made up of 14 amino acids. CDR3 sequence reads: CASSPGTNSYEQYF. CDR3 DNA: TGTGCCAGCAGCCCCGGGACAAATTCCTACGAGCAGTACTTC.

The rearrangement links TRBV5-1 to TRBJ1-1; the match to TRBD1 covers 10 bases. Germline CDR1 reads SGHRS; CDR2 reads YFSETQ. Trimming at V came to 6 bases and at J to 2 bases, leaving 10 bases not matched to a gene. There are 16 residues in the CDR3. CDR3 sequence reads: CASTLAGTGANTEAFF. As DNA, the CDR3 is TGCGCCAGCACCCTCGCCGGGACAGGGGCAAACACTGAAGCTTTCTTT.

The chain uses TRBV13 and TRBJ1-3, with D unclear. Between the trimmed V and J ends, which lost 7 bases and 2 bases, there was a span of 12 bases. The CDR3 consists of 14 residues. Germline V gene lookup returns CDR1 PRHDT and CDR2 FYEKMQ (reference sequence). The chain's CDR3 is CASTLRRTGNTIYF. Written as DNA, the CDR3 is TGTGCCAGCACCCTCCGCCGTACTGGAAACACCATATATTTT.

This chain links TRBV2 with TRBJ1-2, with 7 nucleotides matching TRBD1. In germline, CDR1 is SNHLY, CDR2 FYNNEI. V lost 2 bases to trimming and J lost 6 bases; unmatched junction nucleotides: 6. This CDR3 contains 14 residues. The DNA of the CDR3 is TGTGCCAGCAGTGAATCACAGGGGTCAAATGGCTACACCTTC. Protein: CASSESQGSNGYTF.

V and J are TRBV12-2 and TRBJ2-7; TRBD2 is taken as the D call from the table, unchecked against the DNA. TRBV12-2 is a pseudogene locus. This CDR3 is 16 amino acids long. The CDR3 DNA reads as TGTGCAAGTCGCTCCCACTCCCGGGGGTTTGTGGGACGGCAGTACTTC. As protein: CASRSHSRGFVGRQYF.

V is TRBV6-5 and J is TRBJ2-3; tentatively, D is TRBD2 (6 bases). The germline CDR1 and CDR2 sequences are MNHEY and SVGAGI. V was cut by 5 bases and J by 5 bases, with 14 bases left in between. The CDR3 runs 14 residues. The CDR3: CASSPTPEGDTQYF. The CDR3 DNA is TGTGCCAGCAGTCCAACCCCGGAGGGAGATACGCAGTATTTT.

The J gene is TRBJ2-7, the V gene TRBV7-9; D is uncertain. This CDR3 spans 11 amino acids. CDR1 is SEHNR, CDR2 FQNEAQ, per germline (reference sequence). The V gene lost 5 bases and the J gene lost 6 bases, with 8 bases spanning the gap. The CDR3 protein is CASSPVSEQYF. In DNA form, the CDR3 reads TGTGCCAGCAGCCCCGTCTCCGAGCAGTACTTC.

This clone has only one observation. The rearrangement uses TRBV5-1 and TRBJ1-2; D gene unclear. CDR3 size: 14 residues. CDR1 is SGHRS and CDR2 is YFSETQ in the germline V gene. Trimming left V 4 bases short and J 4 bases short, with 14 bases between. The CDR3 sequence: CASSTADNSYGYTF. The CDR3 bases are TGCGCCAGCAGCACAGCTGACAATTCCTATGGCTACACCTTC. The whole variable domain, remainder taken from reference TRBV5-1 and TRBJ1-2, is KAGVTQTPRYLIKTRGQQVTLSCSPISGHRSVSWYQQTPGQGLQFLFEYFSETQRNKGNFPGRFSGRQFSNSRSEMNVSTLELGDSALYLCASSTADNSYGYTFGSGTRLTVV.

This chain connects TRBV19 to TRBJ2-2, with TRBD1 identical over 7 bases. The J segment lost 1 base and the V segment lost 9 bases, leaving 11 bases of the junction unmatched. This CDR3 comprises 16 residues. Germline V gene data show CDR1 as LNHDA and CDR2 as SQIVND (reference sequence). The CDR3 coding sequence is TGTGCCAGCGAAGGTTCCCGACAGGGGAACACCGGGGAGCTGTTTTTT. Residues: CASEGSRQGNTGELFF.

This clone was detected once. The chain has TRBV2 and TRBJ2-3; either TRBD1 or TRBD2 may supply D (5 bases each). This CDR3 is built from 17 residues. V was pared by 0 bases and J by 3 bases, with 16 bases between. Germline assignment: CDR1 SNHLY and CDR2 FYNNEI. The CDR3 DNA reads TGTGCCAGCAGTGAAGCGCGAGGGGCTAGCAGGACAGATACGCAGTATTTT. Translation: CASSEARGASRTDTQYF.

The chain has TRBV6-1 and TRBJ1-2; D is possibly TRBD1 (5 bases). The CDR3 covers 12 residues. With 7 bases removed from V and 9 bases from J, the gap between germline ends came to 15 bases. Germline CDR1 and CDR2: MNHNS and SASEGT. This CDR3 is CASTFSGGSYTF. CDR3 nucleotides: TGTGCCAGCACCTTTTCGGGGGGGAGCTACACCTTC.

V is TRBV14 and J is TRBJ1-4; weak D call: TRBD1 (5 bases). Deletions cut 4 bases from V and 4 bases from J, with 16 bases between. This CDR3 contains 16 residues. Per germline, CDR1 SGHDN and CDR2 FVKESK. The CDR3 protein is CASSPPAGRGNEKLFF. CDR3 nucleotide sequence: TGTGCCAGCAGCCCCCCGGCGGGGCGGGGTAATGAAAAACTGTTTTTT.

The genes are TRBV18 and TRBJ1-1; D may be TRBD1 (6 bases). This CDR3 has 14 amino acids. Trimming removed 5 bases at V and 1 base at J, with 11 bases between. CDR1 KGHSH and CDR2 LQKENI come from the germline V gene. As DNA, the CDR3 is TGTGCCAGCTCAACCAAAGGGGGGAACACTGAAGCTTTCTTT. Translated, it gives CASSTKGGNTEAFF.